This T cell receptor beta chain was profiled in a study of cytotoxic CD8 clonotypes in ibrutinib-treated CLL. CDR1 and CDR2 from the germline V gene are SGDLS and YYNGEE. Trimming took off 0 bases at V and 2 bases at J, with 5 bases between the two ends. The CDR3 has 13 residues. Only in-frame clones appear in the TCRdb table, and some are missing; sequencing was by immunoSEQ multiplex PCR. The table has 29,000 or so clones, 70% to 80% seen once. Roughly 2 micrograms of genomic DNA from cryopreserved PBMCs went into TCR beta libraries. The sample was PBMCs, taken after 36 months of ibrutinib treatment. The clonotype was recovered from a human donor with chronic lymphocytic leukemia. The chain uses TRBV9 and TRBJ2-5; D uncertain. The CDR3 DNA reads TGTGCCAGCAGCGTAGACTTGCAAGAGACCCAGTACTTC. It translates to CASSVDLQETQYF. Variable domain in full (rest from reference TRBV9 and TRBJ2-5): DSGVTQTPKHLITATGQRVTLRCSPRSGDLSVYWYQQSLDQGLQFLIQYYNGEERAKGNILERFSAQQFPDLHSELNLSSLELGDSALYFCASSVDLQETQYFGPGTRLLVL.